This TCR beta chain was captured by sequencing in a study of response to subunit inactivated influenza vaccine. Study-level points and caveats: Each seasonal influenza vaccination recruits few new T cells, the authors suggested.

Deletions cut 5 bases from V and 0 bases from J, with 13 bases between. Germline V CDR1 and CDR2: MNHNS, SASEGT. The CDR3 length is 16 residues. One entry per CDR3 protein results from TCRdb running MiXCR on the RT-PCR reads. The repertoire includes a few hundred thousand distinct CDR3 sequences, 9.5% to 12% of them detected once, and around 12% sits in the top ten. This clonotype was detected ten times or more. Its antigen is as yet unknown. The sequence was collected from a man between 45 and 60 years old who received an inactivated influenza vaccine. The source was PBMCs from blood, collected 40 to 50 days after vaccination. The chain uses TRBV6-1 and TRBJ2-2; tentatively, D is TRBD2 (6 bases). As DNA, the CDR3 is TGTGCCAGCAGTCCCCATCCGGGGGCGAACACCGGGGAGCTGTTTTTT. The encoded protein is CASSPHPGANTGELFF.